This TCR beta chain comes out of a study of cytomegalovirus exposure and HLA in healthy donors (dated by TCRdb to the late 2010s). Regarding the complete study: An earlier analysis of approximately 550 of the donors reported roughly 300 Gb of sequence data and more than 90 million unique TCR beta sequences from about 200 million T cells. An early release that covered some 640 HLA-typed donors contained 300 to 350 gigabases of sequencing data and tens of millions of unique TCR sequences. Of the approximately 400 genotyped donors, about 80% fell in the genetic ancestry cluster associated with self-reported Caucasian donors. The aim of the study was to test whether cataloging public T cell receptors could identify signatures of past pathogen exposure. The study profiled the T cell repertoires of hundreds of subjects by immunosequencing and related them to cytomegalovirus serostatus. Besides the first cohort of some 670 subjects, a separate validation cohort made up of roughly 130 different subjects was used. High-throughput TCR immunosequencing, statistical association of individual TCRs with disease status, and machine learning were combined to predict cytomegalovirus infection status. A later analysis re-analyzed previously published TCR beta repertoires from 600 to 850 donors and added high-resolution HLA genotyping to study TCR occurrence patterns. Rather than drawing on any new phenotypic data, the later analysis identified candidate immune exposures from TCR beta sequences and the way those sequences occurred across donors. In an earlier analysis of 550 to 700 of the donors, high-throughput TCR beta sequencing was used to judge whether each TCR beta V gene segment behaved as functional or pseudogenic. Alongside the repertoire data, information on donor age, sex, ethnicity and CMV serostatus was compiled. A later genetic analysis took genome-wide SNP genotypes for about 55% of the 666 donors and used that subset as a discovery cohort. Every repertoire in the discovery cohort had been generated on one and the same sequencing platform. HLA typing included class I and class II loci at four-digit resolution. Typing coverage varied by locus: 629-630 donors for A, B, C, DRB1 and DQB1; around 560 for DQA1; about 570 for DPA1; about 450 for DPB1. Roughly five DR-DQ haplotypes were treated as single units for association and clustering because of strong linkage in the cohort. On average, about 240,000 unique TCR beta nucleotide sequences were sequenced per donor among about 400 genotyped donors of the cohort, with roughly 19% of those sequences being non-productive. General conclusions and limits of the study: In this cohort, only TCR beta chains were sequenced, and detectable features were limited by the absence of alpha or paired-chain data. Sequencing depth was assumed to be roughly uniform across donors in the presence/absence analyses, though that assumption may not hold. The earlier analysis of 587 of the donors excluded 15 to 20 rarely observed V segments, including chromosome 9 orphons, because counts were too low. In a later analysis, HLA-associated TCR beta chains were found to be more clonally expanded and to have lower generation probabilities than equally common non-associated chains. The classifier was reported to diagnose cytomegalovirus status with high specificity and sensitivity in both the original and validation cohorts. A further reported finding was that TCR beta sequences accurately predicted the HLA-A and HLA-B alleles for most subjects in the first cohort. In a later genetic analysis, a missense DCLRE1C variant was associated with V-gene and J-gene trimming of TCR beta chains, and the association was replicated in an independent cohort. Compared with the roughly 670-donor mean, donors in an Asian-associated ancestry cluster had fewer N-insertions in productive TCRs, according to a later genetic analysis. In an earlier analysis of fewer than 700 of the donors, most TCR beta V segments appeared in productive rearrangements about 87% or about 30% of the time, broadly matching IMGT annotations. A later analysis reported that several top co-occurrence clusters appeared linked to parvovirus B19, influenza, CMV and Epstein-Barr virus. Some IMGT-functional V segments, including TRBV6-2 and TRBV6-3, could not be distinguished by the 87-base-pair reads and were therefore excluded. Three of the identified cytomegalovirus-associated TCR beta chains were confirmed in vitro to be specific for cytomegalovirus antigens. Strong co-occurrence of HLA alleles, especially DR and DQ, made assigning TCR associations to individual alleles difficult. According to the authors, the approach could potentially be generalized to other disease states and immunological phenotypes. Across donors, most TCR sequences were observed very rarely, whereas some public TCRs were present in many individuals. Because some donors lacked HLA typing at each locus, the association tests relied only on the typed subset. The only immune exposure information available for the cohort was CMV serostatus. In the study, roughly 160 TCR beta chains were listed as associated with cytomegalovirus. In a later analysis, most CMV-associated TCR beta chains were found to appear HLA-restricted, with HLA associations seemingly driven largely by CMV exposure. Specific HLA alleles were associated with over 15,000 TCR beta sequences at a false discovery rate of 0.05 in a later analysis. In a later analysis, TCR association rates were found to vary across HLA loci, with the most associated TCRs seen for DRB1 alleles and the fewest for HLA-C alleles. A group of highly shared sequence variants was considered likely to be a technical artifact of the sequencing pipeline. Correlated functional status among segregating V segments might reflect linkage disequilibrium, but an unknown experimental factor could not be ruled out.

The cohort comprised more than 550 healthy bone marrow donors. Cohort members were all nominally healthy when sampled, although unrecorded immune exposures were likely present. The donor tested CMV seronegative and was one of the 352 seronegative cohort members. Every donor gave a peripheral blood sample, and the peripheral blood mononuclear cells from that sample were used for TCR beta sequencing. The Qiagen DNeasy Blood Extraction Kit was used to extract genomic DNA from the blood cell samples. Remarks on this clone: Its specific antigen is unknown. The record has no base qualities; no much larger clone is one base away.

Library method: the immunoSEQ multiplex PCR assay. For the multiplex PCR, a mixture combining 60 forward primers for TCR Vbeta segments and 13 reverse primers for TCR Jbeta segments was used. The CDR3 region of rearranged TCR beta genes was amplified from genomic DNA by a multiplex PCR assay. The Illumina HiSeq System was used to sequence the amplified TCR beta libraries as 87-base-pair reads. The original pipeline was this. Across the roughly 700 repertoires, a later analysis counted about 81 million unique TCR beta chains, roughly 11 million of which were shared by at least two donors. Raw reads were error-corrected and collapsed into unique sequences by a nearest-neighbor algorithm in which closely related sequences were merged to remove PCR and sequencing errors. V, D and J gene segments were assigned by aligning CDR3 sequences to IMGT reference sequences. For a sequence to be retained, a match of at least six nucleotides to both a V gene segment and a J gene segment was required. Rearrangements were classified as productive when the CDR3 lacked stop codons and remained in frame with V and J, and all other rearrangements were classified as non-productive. CDR3 was defined according to IMGT convention as the region running from the second conserved V-encoded cysteine to the conserved J-encoded phenylalanine. The earlier analysis of 587 of the donors excluded any sequence lacking an unambiguous match to a single V gene segment. An earlier analysis of almost 600 of the donors classified V segments as functional when productive rearrangements were above 56.7% and as segregating when the standard deviation between donors was above 5%. A statistical classification framework was developed to diagnose cytomegalovirus status using the catalog of TCR beta chain sequences. V and J gene assignment, in a later analysis, came from comparing TCR nucleotide sequences with IMGT/GENE-DB human TR gene sequences. The TCRdist pipeline was used in a later analysis to assign CDR3 sequences and most-parsimonious VDJ recombination scenarios. A later analysis defined each TCR beta chain by its CDR3 amino acid sequence plus V-gene family, and excluded reads lacking a unique V-gene family. As a way to deal with suspected cross-contamination and a sequencing artifact, a later analysis dropped 450 to 600 nucleotide sequences that were highly shared and had low generation probability. In a later analysis, a clonal expansion index for each public chain was calculated from normalized within-repertoire ranks of inferred template counts. Generation probabilities in a later analysis came from a VDJ recombination model fitted to out-of-frame rearrangements, and those results were checked against IGoR. Hypergeometric tests were used in a later analysis to score TCR-TCR, TCR-HLA and TCR-CMV co-occurrence, with a repertoire-size bias correction applied to the TCR pairs. In a later analysis, false discovery rates were estimated by permuting HLA or CMV assignments 20 times. A later analysis grouped co-occurring TCRs with DBSCAN, adding TCRdist sequence similarity when clustering within HLA-allele-positive subsets. For co-occurrence clustering, repertoires with fewer than 30,000 or more than 120,000 public chains were excluded, along with five repertoires with anomalous nucleotide sharing. TCRdb limited this immuneACCESS table to in-frame rearrangements with V and J called. A share of clones is missing; checked studies link under half to unresolved V genes, and the rest is unexplained. That table gives V, J and clone size, and the DNA gave D and trimming. Within this sample are approximately 260,000 clones, with about nine tenths of them counted one time only. The top ten clones comprise less than 2% of the sample.

Taken from the germline V gene, the CDR1 and CDR2 loops are SGHTA and FQGTGA. The CDR3 goes from the cysteine to the phenylalanine over 15 residues. Just CDR3 DNA is preserved here, 45 bases in frame from base 1. V is pared back by 5 bases and J by 2 bases, with 14 bases lying between the germline termini. Recombination linked TRBV7-3 to TRBJ2-3, and possibly TRBD1, on 6 matching bases. The sample was PBMCs. The TCR sequence derives from a girl aged 2-10 years in good health and CMV-seronegative. The sequenced DNA: TGTGCCAGCAGCCCCGTTGGGGGCTACACAGATACGCAGTATTTT. This sequence encodes CASSPVGGYTDTQYF. Joined to the reference TRBV7-3 and TRBJ2-3 proteins, this CDR3 gives the full variable domain: GAGVSQTPSNKVTEKGKYVELRCDPISGHTALYWYRQSLGQGPEFLIYFQGTGAADDSGLPNDRFFAVRPEGSVSTLKIQRTERGDSAVYLCASSPVGGYTDTQYFGPGTRLTVL.